This T cell receptor (beta chain) was sequenced in a study of cytomegalovirus exposure and HLA in healthy donors. Primers: 60 Vbeta forward and 13 Jbeta reverse. Authors' processing steps: Counted up in a later analysis, unique TCR beta chains came to some 80 million, with around 9.9 million shared. Sequencing used immunoSEQ multiplex PCR; TCRdb keeps in-frame clones, though not all of them. That table gives V, J and clone size, and the DNA gave D and trimming. The sample shows under 150,000 clones, about four fifths of them seen only once. CDR1 and CDR2 from the germline V gene are MGHRA and YSYEKL. Trimming removed 2 bases from V and 1 base from J, with 14 bases in between. This CDR3 has 16 residues. Study results and caveats: Earlier analysis found most TCR beta V segments productive about 87% or about 30% of the time. As immune exposure information, only CMV serostatus was available. Most TCR sequences were uncommon, yet certain public TCRs appeared in many donors.

This clone came up a few times. The target antigen is unknown. The sample was PBMCs. This chain links TRBV4-1 with TRBJ1-1; perhaps TRBD1 as D (6 bases). This receptor was obtained from a middle-aged woman in good health and CMV-seronegative. The CDR3 sequence is CASSQKSRQENTEAFF. The DNA of the CDR3 is TGCGCCAGCAGCCAAAAGTCCCGACAGGAGAACACTGAAGCTTTCTTT.